One sample yielded the 14 T cell receptor beta chains listed below, sequenced in a study of glioma-infiltrating T cells. TCR alpha and beta CDR3 regions were amplified from RNA using iRepertoire nested multiplex PCR. TCRdb processed the multiplex PCR reads anew with MiXCR; each CDR3 protein has one entry. This repertoire shows about 130,000 distinct CDR3 sequences, under 30% found once; its top ten account for about a quarter. Sample: glioma tissue, nonneoplastic brain tissue, or PBMCs (not recorded which). The receptors come from a human donor with low-grade glioma or glioblastoma, undergoing nonglioma brain surgery, or in good health (not recorded which).

The rearrangement uses TRBV7-2 and TRBJ2-3; D gene ambiguous. The V end lost 1 base, the J end lost 4 bases, and 6 bases lay between the germline ends. Germline V gene sequence: CDR1 SGHTA, CDR2 FQGNSA. The CDR3 extends over 13 amino acids. The CDR3 region is CASSLGWSDTQYF. The CDR3 DNA is TGTGCCAGCAGCTTAGGATGGTCAGATACGCAGTATTTT.

The chain couples TRBV5-1 to TRBJ2-5, with 8 bases identical to TRBD1. J gave up 5 bases and V 4 bases, and 7 bases lay outside the gene matches. The CDR3 is made up of 14 amino acids. Germline V gives CDR1 SGHRS, CDR2 YFSETQ. The chain's CDR3 is CASSPLTGDETQYF. The CDR3 DNA is TGCGCCAGCAGCCCCCTGACAGGGGATGAGACCCAGTACTTC.

This clonotype was counted at least ten times. V is TRBV28 and J is TRBJ2-2; TRBD2 is a possible D gene (5 bases). Germline loops: CDR1 MDHEN, CDR2 SYDVKM. V lost 6 bases to trimming and J lost 1 base, with 6 bases between them. This CDR3 comprises 13 residues. Here the CDR3 DNA reads TGTGCCAGCAGGGCGGGGAACACCGGGGAGCTGTTTTTT. Protein product: CASRAGNTGELFF.

This clonotype was picked up many times. The chain employs TRBV20-1 and TRBJ2-3, with a possible D match to TRBD1 (6 bases). This CDR3 has 14 residues. From germline, CDR1 is DFQATT and CDR2 SNEGSKA (reference sequence). Deletions cut 6 bases from V and 0 bases from J, with 13 bases between. CDR3 sequence reads: CSAFRDTSTDTQYF. The CDR3, as DNA: TGCAGTGCGTTCCGGGACACTAGCACAGATACGCAGTATTTT.

The rearrangement uses TRBV6-6 and TRBJ2-5; 7 positions agree with TRBD1. J gave up 1 base and V 0 bases, and 2 bases lay outside the gene matches. There are 15 residues in the CDR3. The germline V gene has CDR1 MNHNY and CDR2 SVGAGI (reference sequence). The CDR3 region is CASSYSGTAQETQYF. The CDR3, as DNA: TGTGCCAGCAGTTACTCCGGGACAGCCCAAGAGACCCAGTACTTC.

This clonotype was observed a handful of times. The rearrangement joins TRBV28 to TRBJ1-6; TRBD1 matches 8 bases. The J segment lost 7 bases and the V segment lost 4 bases, leaving 3 bases of the junction unmatched. Germline V gene lookup returns CDR1 MDHEN and CDR2 SYDVKM. The CDR3 sequence is 14 residues long. CDR3 bases: TGTGCCAGCAGTTCGACAGGGGTGAATTCACCCCTCCACTTT. As protein: CASSSTGVNSPLHF. The full variable domain, with the rest looked up from reference TRBV28 and TRBJ1-6, is DVKVTQSSRYLVKRTGEKVFLECVQDMDHENMFWYRQDPGLGLRLIYFSYDVKMKEKGDIPEGYSVSREKKERFSLILESASTNQTSMYLCASSSTGVNSPLHFGNGTRLTVT.

Turning to this clonotype: A clone one base away is much larger, so this may be a read error. The chain is built from TRBV6-2 or TRBV6-3 and TRBJ2-7, with TRBD1 matching 8 bases. Germline lookup yields CDR1 MNHEY and CDR2 SVGEGT. CDR3 length: 14 amino acids. CDR3 DNA sequence: TGTGCCAGCCGTTACTCGCAGGGGGCTGGTGAGCAGTACGTC. Its protein product is CASRYSQGAGEQYV.

Many counts were recorded for this clonotype. The V and J genes are TRBV14 and TRBJ1-1; D ambiguous. Trimming shortened V by 3 bases and J by 0 bases, and 11 bases separated the two germline ends. Looked up from germline, CDR1 is SGHDN and CDR2 is FVKESK. CDR3 size: 15 residues. CDR3 nucleotides: TGTGCCAGCAGCCAGTCCAGGACCGTGAACACTGAAGCTTTCTTT. It yields the protein CASSQSRTVNTEAFF.

The J gene is TRBJ2-7, the V gene TRBV5-1; 11 bases map to TRBD1. Germline CDR1 is SGHRS and CDR2 is YFSETQ. The CDR3 totals 13 residues. V gave up 4 bases and J gave up 7 bases; unmatched junction bases: 4. In DNA form, the CDR3 reads TGCGCCAGCAGCCCGGACAGGGGGCGAGAGCAGTACGTC. Translated: CASSPDRGREQYV.

This clonotype was seen just once. The chain joins TRBV7-2 to TRBJ2-3, with 7 bases aligning to TRBD2. This CDR3 is 15 amino acids long. Germline V CDR1 and CDR2: SGHTA, FQGNSA. The V and J ends lost 5 bases and 1 base, in that order; junction bases with no gene match: 6. CDR3 in amino acids: CASSGRGFGTDTQYF. The CDR3 DNA reads as TGTGCCAGCAGCGGGCGGGGGTTCGGCACAGATACGCAGTATTTT.

This clonotype was detected many times. This chain connects TRBV2 to TRBJ1-2, with D uncertain. Trimming removed 2 bases from V and 6 bases from J, with 13 bases in between. From germline, CDR1 is SNHLY and CDR2 FYNNEI. The CDR3 length is 14 residues. CDR3 loop: CASSERDTSDGYTF. The CDR3 nucleotides are TGTGCCAGCAGTGAAAGAGATACCAGCGATGGCTACACCTTC.

V is TRBV2 and J is TRBJ1-2; 8 bases are shared with TRBD1. The CDR3 has 14 residues. The J segment lost 8 bases and the V segment lost 6 bases, leaving 11 bases of the junction unmatched. Germline V gives CDR1 SNHLY, CDR2 FYNNEI. The CDR3 DNA follows: TGTGCCAGCAGGGTCTCCGGACAGGGAGTCGGCTACACCTTC. This gives the protein CASRVSGQGVGYTF.

This clonotype was counted many times. This chain joins TRBV20-1 and TRBJ1-1, with unresolved D. CDR3 length: 15 amino acids. Trimming left V 5 bases short and J 5 bases short, with 21 bases between. CDR1 is DFQATT, CDR2 SNEGSKA, per germline (reference sequence). The CDR3 region is CSAHPNGEVGTEAFF. In DNA, the CDR3 is TGCAGTGCTCACCCTAATGGAGAGGTTGGGACTGAAGCTTTCTTT.

This clonotype appeared a few times. The CDR3 DNA follows: TGTGCCAGCAGCATCGAGATGAATTCACCCCTCCACTTT. Amino acids: CASSIEMNSPLHF. The gene calls are TRBV7-6 and TRBJ1-6; no firm D call. The CDR3 covers 13 residues. Trimming shortened V by 5 bases and J by 7 bases, and 9 bases separated the two germline ends. Per the germline V gene, CDR1 is SGHVS and CDR2 is FNYEAQ.